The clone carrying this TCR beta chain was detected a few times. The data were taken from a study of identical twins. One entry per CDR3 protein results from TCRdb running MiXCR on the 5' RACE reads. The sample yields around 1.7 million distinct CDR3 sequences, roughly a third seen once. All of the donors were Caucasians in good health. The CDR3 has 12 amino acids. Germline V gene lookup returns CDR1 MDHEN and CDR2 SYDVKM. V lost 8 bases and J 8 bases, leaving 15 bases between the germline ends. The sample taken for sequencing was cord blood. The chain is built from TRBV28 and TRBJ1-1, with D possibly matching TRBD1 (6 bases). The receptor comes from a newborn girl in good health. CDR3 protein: CASVMGGEEAFF. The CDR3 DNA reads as TGTGCCAGCGTTATGGGGGGCGAAGAAGCTTTCTTT. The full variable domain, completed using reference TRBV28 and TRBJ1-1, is DVKVTQSSRYLVKRTGEKVFLECVQDMDHENMFWYRQDPGLGLRLIYFSYDVKMKEKGDIPEGYSVSREKKERFSLILESASTNQTSMYLCASVMGGEEAFFGQGTRLTVV.